This entry lists 3 T cell receptor beta chains sequenced from one sample in a study of cytomegalovirus exposure and HLA in healthy donors. Primers included in the PCR were 60 Vbeta and 13 Jbeta primers. Clones were sequenced by immunoSEQ multiplex PCR, and TCRdb holds only the in-frame ones, with some missing. The sample has 90,000 to 100,000 clones; roughly 80% are singletons. The sequencing sample was made of PBMCs. The receptors here all came from a man aged 35-49 years in good health and CMV-seronegative.

The chain employs TRBV28 and TRBJ1-5; D is undetermined. CDR1 and CDR2 (germline): MDHEN, SYDVKM. Trimming removed 2 bases from V and 7 bases from J, with 12 bases in between. The CDR3 totals 14 residues. The CDR3 region is CASSLRSAQQPQHF. The CDR3 coding sequence is TGTGCCAGCAGTTTAAGGTCAGCGCAACAGCCCCAGCATTTT.

V and J are TRBV13 and TRBJ2-3; possibly TRBD2 for D (6 bases). CDR1 is PRHDT and CDR2 is FYEKMQ in the germline V gene (reference sequence). Trimming left V 5 bases short and J 3 bases short, with 15 bases between. The CDR3 is made up of 15 amino acids. As DNA, the CDR3 is TGTGCCAGCAGCCTGAAGAGCGGAGGGACAGATACGCAGTATTTT. Its protein product is CASSLKSGGTDTQYF. The complete variable domain, with remaining parts taken from reference TRBV13 and TRBJ2-3, reads AAGVIQSPRHLIKEKRETATLKCYPIPRHDTVYWYQQGPGQDPQFLISFYEKMQSDKGSIPDRFSAQQFSDYHSELNMSSLELGDSALYFCASSLKSGGTDTQYFGPGTRLTVL.

In nucleotides, the CDR3 is TGCGCCAGCAGCCAAGCGGGCGGGATCTTAACCGGGGAGCTGTTTTTT. This translates into CASSQAGGILTGELFF. The chain employs TRBV4-1 and TRBJ2-2, with D perhaps matching TRBD2 (6 bases). The germline V gene encodes CDR1 MGHRA and CDR2 YSYEKL. The CDR3 covers 16 residues. Trimming cost V 1 base and J 5 bases, with 14 bases left between them.